This TCR beta chain originates from a study of OX40 agonist ivuxolimab in advanced cancers. Study overall: Patients got intravenous ivuxolimab at 0.01 to 10 mg/kg every 2 weeks. Three individuals attained partial responses, comprising one hepatocellular carcinoma case and two cutaneous melanoma cases.

A single count supports this clone. Its antigen is unknown. General study results and limits: CD8+ T cells were the subset that, on average, had more expanded clones than CD4+. Some nonresponders additionally presented with little normalized T-cell clonal expansion.

Generated by immunoSEQ multiplex PCR, the TCRdb table keeps only in-frame clones and is missing some. The table lists about 76,000 clones, approximately 86% of them singletons. Sample: CD4+ or CD8+ T cells sorted from blood, taken in a trial of the OX40 agonist ivuxolimab. This TCR came from an adult with an advanced solid tumor such as melanoma, head and neck, liver or kidney cancer.

In DNA form, the CDR3 reads TGTGCCAGCAGCTCCCGAACCGAGGGAGTAGAGACCCAGTACTTC. Translated: CASSSRTEGVETQYF. The chain combines TRBV11-3 with TRBJ2-5, with D tentatively TRBD2 (5 bases). Germline values: CDR1 SGHNT, CDR2 YENEEA. Trimming stripped 4 bases from V and 4 bases from J, with 16 bases between. The CDR3 extends over 15 amino acids.